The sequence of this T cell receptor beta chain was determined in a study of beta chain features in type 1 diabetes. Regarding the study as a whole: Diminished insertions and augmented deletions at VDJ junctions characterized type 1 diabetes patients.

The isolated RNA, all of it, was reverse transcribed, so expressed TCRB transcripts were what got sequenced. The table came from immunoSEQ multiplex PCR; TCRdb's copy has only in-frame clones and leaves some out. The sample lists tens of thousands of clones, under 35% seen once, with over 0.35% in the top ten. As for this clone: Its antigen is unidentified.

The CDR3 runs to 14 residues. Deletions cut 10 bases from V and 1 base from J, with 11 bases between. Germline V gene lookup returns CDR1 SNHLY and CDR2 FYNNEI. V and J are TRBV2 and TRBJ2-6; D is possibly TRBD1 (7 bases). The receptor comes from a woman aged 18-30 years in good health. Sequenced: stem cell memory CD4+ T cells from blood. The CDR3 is CAIQGGSGANVLTF. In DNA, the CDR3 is TGTGCCATCCAGGGGGGTTCTGGGGCCAACGTCCTGACTTTC.